This T cell receptor (beta chain) is drawn from a study of beta chain features in type 1 diabetes. Expressed TCRB transcripts were sequenced after all isolated RNA was converted to cDNA. Clones were read by immunoSEQ multiplex PCR, and TCRdb kept only the in-frame ones, dropping some. The repertoire consists of hundreds of thousands of clones, with 8% to 13% occurring once and the leading ten covering 0.015%. This clone turned up a few times. Its matching antigen is unknown. Findings and limits, study-wide: Cells with high TCR expression could be over-represented by cDNA sequencing.

The CDR3 length is 13 residues. The germline CDR1 and CDR2 sequences are MRHNA and SNTAGT. V was cut by 0 bases and J by 11 bases, with 11 bases left in between. Sequenced input: naive CD4+ T cells from blood. This rearrangement joins TRBV6-4 to TRBJ2-1; no clear D gene. This receptor was taken from a woman aged 25 to 39 in good health. Here the CDR3 DNA reads TGTGCCAGCAGTGACTCGGCAGGCACCAAGCAGTTCTTC. It specifies CASSDSAGTKQFF.